The clone carrying this TCR beta chain was counted only a few times. MiXCR was run by TCRdb on the RT-PCR reads, yielding one entry per CDR3 protein. The sample shows about 700,000 distinct CDR3 sequences, approximately 14% of them seen only once. V gave up 7 bases and J gave up 0 bases, with 9 bases separating them. This CDR3 spans 14 amino acids. The V gene's germline CDR1 is SGHTA and CDR2 FQGNSA. The chain carries TRBV7-2 and TRBJ1-4; D is unresolved. Sequences were obtained from memory CD4+ T cells from blood. The TCR originated in a female donor in good health, serving as a healthy control. CDR3 sequence (DNA): TGTGCCAGCACCCTCGCCCCAACTAATGAAAAACTGTTTTTT. Encoded protein: CASTLAPTNEKLFF.